This record covers a single T cell receptor (beta chain). Its antigen remains unidentified. This sample was taken from a study of monozygotic twins with inflammatory bowel disease. TCRdb re-called the 5' RACE reads; every CDR3 protein appears as one record, without DNA. The table lists 400,000 to 500,000 distinct CDR3 sequences, with 2% to 3% in the top ten. The CDR3 totals 14 residues. CDR1 and CDR2 from the germline V gene are SGHTA and FQGNSA. Collection yielded approximately 2.3 ml of blood per donor. Study-wide results and caveats: In patient repertoires, differing immunosuppressive treatments may have added some variability. Among the T cells, different subtypes could not be distinguished.

The receptor comes from a human donor with ulcerative colitis or Crohn's disease, or a healthy co-twin of an affected twin (not recorded which). The chain is built from TRBV7-2 and TRBJ2-7; there is no DNA to check the TCRdb D call of TRBD1. Sequencing was performed on blood. Here the CDR3 reads CASSQTPTVGEQYF. The variable domain in full, completed from reference TRBV7-2 and TRBJ2-7, reads GAGVSQSPSNKVTEKGKDVELRCDPISGHTALYWYRQSLGQGLEFLIYFQGNSAPDKSGLPSDRFSAERTGGSVSTLTIQRTQQEDSAVYLCASSQTPTVGEQYFGPGTRLTVT.